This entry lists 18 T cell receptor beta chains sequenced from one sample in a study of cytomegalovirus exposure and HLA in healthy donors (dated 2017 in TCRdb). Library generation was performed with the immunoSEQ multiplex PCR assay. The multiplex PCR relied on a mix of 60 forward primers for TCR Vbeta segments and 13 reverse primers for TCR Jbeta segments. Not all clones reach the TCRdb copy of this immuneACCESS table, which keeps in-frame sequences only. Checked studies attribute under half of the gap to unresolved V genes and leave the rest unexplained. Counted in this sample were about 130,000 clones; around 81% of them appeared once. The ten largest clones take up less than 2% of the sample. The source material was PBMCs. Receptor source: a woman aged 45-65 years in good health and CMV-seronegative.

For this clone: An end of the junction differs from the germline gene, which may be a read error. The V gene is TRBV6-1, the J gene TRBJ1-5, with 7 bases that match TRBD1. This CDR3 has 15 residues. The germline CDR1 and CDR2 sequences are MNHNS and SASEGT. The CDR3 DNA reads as TGTGCCAGCAGTGAAGCGTTAGGGGGCAATCAGCCCCAGAATTTT. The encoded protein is CASSEALGGNQPQNF.

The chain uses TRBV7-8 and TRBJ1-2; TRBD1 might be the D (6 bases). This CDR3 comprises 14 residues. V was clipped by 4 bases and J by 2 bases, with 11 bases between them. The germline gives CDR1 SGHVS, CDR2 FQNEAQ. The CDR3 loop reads CASSSRGLNYGYTF. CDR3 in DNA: TGTGCCAGCAGCTCCAGGGGCCTCAACTATGGCTACACCTTC.

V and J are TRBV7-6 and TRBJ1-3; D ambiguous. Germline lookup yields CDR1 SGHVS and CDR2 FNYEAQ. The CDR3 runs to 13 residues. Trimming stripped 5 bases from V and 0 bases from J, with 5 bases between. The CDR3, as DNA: TGTGCCAGCAGCGTTAGCTCTGGAAACACCATATATTTT. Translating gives CASSVSSGNTIYF.

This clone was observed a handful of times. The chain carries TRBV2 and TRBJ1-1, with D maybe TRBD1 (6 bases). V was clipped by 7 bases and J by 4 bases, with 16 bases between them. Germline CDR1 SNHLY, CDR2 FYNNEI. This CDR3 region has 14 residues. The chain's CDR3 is CASTKGGSGTEAFF. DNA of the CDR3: TGTGCCAGCACTAAGGGGGGGTCAGGCACTGAAGCTTTCTTT.

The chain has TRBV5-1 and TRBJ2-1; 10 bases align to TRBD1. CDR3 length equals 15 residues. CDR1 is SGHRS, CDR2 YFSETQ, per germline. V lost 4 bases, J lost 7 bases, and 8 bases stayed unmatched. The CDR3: CASSVGGQGDNEQFF. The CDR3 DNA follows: TGCGCCAGCAGCGTGGGAGGACAGGGGGATAATGAGCAGTTCTTC.

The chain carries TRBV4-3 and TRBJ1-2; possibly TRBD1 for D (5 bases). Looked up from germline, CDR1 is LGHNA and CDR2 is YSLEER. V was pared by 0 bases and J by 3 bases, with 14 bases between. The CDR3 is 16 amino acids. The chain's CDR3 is CASSQDLSGRDYGYTF. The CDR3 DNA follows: TGCGCCAGCAGCCAAGATCTATCAGGGAGGGACTATGGCTACACCTTC.

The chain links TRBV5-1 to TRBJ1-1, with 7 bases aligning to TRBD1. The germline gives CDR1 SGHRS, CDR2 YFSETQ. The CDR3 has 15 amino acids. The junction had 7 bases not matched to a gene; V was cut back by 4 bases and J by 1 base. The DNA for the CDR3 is TGCGCCAGCAGCGTACCGCAGGGGGGGAACACTGAAGCTTTCTTT. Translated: CASSVPQGGNTEAFF.

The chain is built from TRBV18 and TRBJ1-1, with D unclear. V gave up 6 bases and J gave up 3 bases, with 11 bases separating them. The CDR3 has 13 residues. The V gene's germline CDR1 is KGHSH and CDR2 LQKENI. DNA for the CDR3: TGTGCCAGCTCGGAAGTCCGGGACACTGAAGCTTTCTTT. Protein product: CASSEVRDTEAFF.

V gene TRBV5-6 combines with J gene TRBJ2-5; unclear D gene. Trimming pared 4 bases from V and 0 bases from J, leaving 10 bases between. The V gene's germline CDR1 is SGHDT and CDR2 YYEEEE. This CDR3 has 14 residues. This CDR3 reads CASSTGAYQETQYF. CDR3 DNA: TGTGCCAGCAGCACCGGAGCGTACCAAGAGACCCAGTACTTC.

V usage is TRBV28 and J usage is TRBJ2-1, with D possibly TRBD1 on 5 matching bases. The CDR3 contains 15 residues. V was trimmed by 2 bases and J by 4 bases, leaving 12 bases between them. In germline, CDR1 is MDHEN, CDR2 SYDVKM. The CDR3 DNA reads TGTGCCAGCAGTTTACAGGACAATAGGTACAATGAGCAGTTCTTC. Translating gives CASSLQDNRYNEQFF.

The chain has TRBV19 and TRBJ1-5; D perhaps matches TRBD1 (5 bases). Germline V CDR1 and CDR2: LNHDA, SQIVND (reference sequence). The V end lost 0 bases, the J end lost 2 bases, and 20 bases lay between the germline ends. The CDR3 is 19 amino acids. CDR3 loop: CASSIDRGSSGDGNQPQHF. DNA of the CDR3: TGTGCCAGTAGTATAGATCGGGGTTCTTCGGGGGACGGCAATCAGCCCCAGCATTTT.

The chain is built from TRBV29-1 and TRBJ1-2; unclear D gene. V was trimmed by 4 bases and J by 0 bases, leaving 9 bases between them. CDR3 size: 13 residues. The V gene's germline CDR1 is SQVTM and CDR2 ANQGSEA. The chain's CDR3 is CSVVAMTNYGYTF. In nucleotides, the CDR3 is TGCAGCGTTGTAGCGATGACTAACTATGGCTACACCTTC.

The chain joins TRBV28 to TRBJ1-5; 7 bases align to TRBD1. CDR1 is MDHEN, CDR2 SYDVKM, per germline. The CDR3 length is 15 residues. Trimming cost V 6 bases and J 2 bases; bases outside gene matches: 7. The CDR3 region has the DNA TGTGCCAGCAGACCGACAGGGTTGGGCAATCAGCCCCAGCATTTT. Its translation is CASRPTGLGNQPQHF.

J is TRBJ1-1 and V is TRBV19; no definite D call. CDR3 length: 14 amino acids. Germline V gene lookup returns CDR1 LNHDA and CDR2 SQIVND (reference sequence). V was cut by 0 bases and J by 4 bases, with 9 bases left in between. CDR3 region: CASSIDGRGTEAFF. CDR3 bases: TGTGCCAGTAGTATAGATGGGAGAGGCACTGAAGCTTTCTTT.

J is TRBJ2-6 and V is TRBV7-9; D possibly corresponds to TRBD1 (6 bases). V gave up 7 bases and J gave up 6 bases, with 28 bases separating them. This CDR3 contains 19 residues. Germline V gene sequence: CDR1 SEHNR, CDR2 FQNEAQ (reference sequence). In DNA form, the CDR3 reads TGTGCCAGCACCACAGGGTCTCTACGGGGCGGACTCCAGGCCAACGTCCTGACTTTC. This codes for CASTTGSLRGGLQANVLTF.

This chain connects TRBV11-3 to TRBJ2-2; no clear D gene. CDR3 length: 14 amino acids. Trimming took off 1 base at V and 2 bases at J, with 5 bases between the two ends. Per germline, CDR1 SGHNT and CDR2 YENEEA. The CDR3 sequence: CASSLGGNTGELFF. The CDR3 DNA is TGTGCCAGCAGCTTAGGCGGTAACACCGGGGAGCTGTTTTTT.

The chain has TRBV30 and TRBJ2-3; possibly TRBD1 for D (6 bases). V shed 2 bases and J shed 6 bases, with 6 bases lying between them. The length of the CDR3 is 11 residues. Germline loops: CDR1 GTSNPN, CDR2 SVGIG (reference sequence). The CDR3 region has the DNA TGTGCCTGGAGTACAGGGGATACGCAGTATTTT. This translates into CAWSTGDTQYF. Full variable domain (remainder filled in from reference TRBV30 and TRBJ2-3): SQTIHQWPATLVQPVGSPLSLECTVEGTSNPNLYWYRQAAGRGLQLLFYSVGIGQISSEVPQNLSASRPQDRQFILSSKKLLLSDSGFYLCAWSTGDTQYFGPGTRLTVL.

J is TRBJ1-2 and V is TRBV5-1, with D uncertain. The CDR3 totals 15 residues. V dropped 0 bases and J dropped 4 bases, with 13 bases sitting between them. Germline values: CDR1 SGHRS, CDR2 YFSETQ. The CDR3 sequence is CASSLAGEAVYGYTF. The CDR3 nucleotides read TGCGCCAGCAGCTTGGCCGGGGAAGCGGTCTATGGCTACACCTTC.